A selection of T cell receptor beta chains follows, all from one sample in a study of a mutant IDH1 vaccine in newly diagnosed glioma. Data came from immunoSEQ multiplex PCR; TCRdb stores just in-frame clones and leaves some out. The repertoire holds about 68,000 clones, 79% seen once, with around 8.5% in the top ten. Material: PBMCs, obtained from a glioma patient treated with radiotherapy, temozolomide or both. The receptors come from a man over 45 with glioma. Each CDR3 is given with its conserved first and last residue. The D gene is left open where the match is weak. A clone size is listed for some rows: how often the clone was seen (once, few, many), or a class if it is expanded.

14 | TRBJ2-5 | TRBD1 | TRBV6-5 | . | TGTGCCAGCACCGCCGGGGACAGGGCTACGAAGCAGTACTTC | CASTAGDRATKQYF
14 | TRBJ1-6 | . | TRBV27 | . | TGTGCCAGCAGTTTAGATAGGGGGGCTTCACCCCTCCACTTT | CASSLDRGASPLHF
11 | TRBJ2-5 | . | TRBV2 | few | TGTGCCAGCAGTGAGGGCTATACCCAGTACTTC | CASSEGYTQYF
16 | TRBJ2-5 | . | TRBV5-1 | . | TGCGCCAGCAGCTTGGGGCCCGGAATCGGCCAAGAGACCCAGTACTTC | CASSLGPGIGQETQYF
15 | TRBJ2-3 | . | TRBV5-1 | . | TGCGCCAGCAGCTCTCCGGGCTCCGGTACAGATACGCAGTATTTT | CASSSPGSGTDTQYF
16 | TRBJ2-7 | TRBD1 | TRBV5-4 | . | TGTGCCAGCAGCTCCCCTAAGGGACAGGGACTTTACGAGCAGTACTTC | CASSSPKGQGLYEQYF
13 | TRBJ1-6 | TRBD1 | TRBV30 | . | TGTGCCGCACGGGGACAGGTTAATTCACCCCTCCACTTT | CAARGQVNSPLHF
15 | TRBJ2-3 | TRBD1 | TRBV5-6 | . | TGTGCCAGCAGCCCGGACAGGGGTCTTCCGGATACGCAGTATTTT | CASSPDRGLPDTQYF
14 | TRBJ2-1 | TRBD2 | TRBV6-1 | . | TGTGCCACTCTCCTCGGGGGGTACGACAATGAGCAGTTCTTC | CATLLGGYDNEQFF
13 | TRBJ1-1 | . | TRBV2 | . | TGTGCCAGCGGAGGGGGGGGGAACACTGAAGCTTTCTTT | CASGGGGNTEAFF
14 | TRBJ1-1 | TRBD1 | TRBV5-1 | . | TGCGCCAGCAGGCGGGACAGCATGAACACTGAAGCTTTCTTT | CASRRDSMNTEAFF
15 | TRBJ1-5 | TRBD1 | TRBV5-1 | once | TGCGCCAGCAGCTTGGGAGGACAGGGTGAGCAGCCCCAGCATTTT | CASSLGGQGEQPQHF
15 | TRBJ2-1 | TRBD1 | TRBV19 | few | TGTGCCAGTAGTATGGGACAGGGGGCCTACAATGAGCAGTTCTTC | CASSMGQGAYNEQFF
13 | TRBJ1-1 | . | TRBV2 | many | TGTGCCATCCAGGACAGAGTTAACACTGAAGCTTTCTTT | CAIQDRVNTEAFF
15 | TRBJ1-2 | . | TRBV6-5 | once | TGTGCCAGCACTAAGGGAGGGGGTCACGACTATGGCTACACCTTC | CASTKGGGHDYGYTF
15 | TRBJ1-1 | TRBD1 | TRBV5-1 | . | TGCGCCAGCAGTAAGCAGGGGGCAAAGGAAACTGAAGCTTTCTTT | CASSKQGAKETEAFF
15 | TRBJ2-7 | . | TRBV4-1 | once | TGCGCCAGCAGCCAAGAGGGGACCGGACCCTACGAGCAGTACTTC | CASSQEGTGPYEQYF
13 | TRBJ2-7 | . | TRBV28 | . | TGTGCCAGCAGTTTGGCCCAGTTGTACGAGCAGTACTTC | CASSLAQLYEQYF
17 | TRBJ1-4 | TRBD1 | TRBV2 | . | TGTGCCAGCAGTGAATATGGGACAGGCGCAACTAATGAAAAACTGTTTTTT | CASSEYGTGATNEKLFF
14 | TRBJ1-5 | . | TRBV7-9 | . | TGTGCCAGCAGCTTTGGGTCAGGCAATCAGCCCCAGCATTTT | CASSFGSGNQPQHF
15 | TRBJ2-3 | TRBD1 | TRBV4-3 | once | TGCGCCAGCAGCCGAGGACAGGGTTTGGCAGATACGCAGTATTTT | CASSRGQGLADTQYF
11 | TRBJ2-3 | . | TRBV20-1 | . | TGCAGTGCTGCCCGATCGGATACGCAGTATTTT | CSAARSDTQYF
16 | TRBJ2-7 | TRBD1 | TRBV5-1 | . | TGCGCCAGCAGCTTTTCCGGGACAGGGATTTCCTACGAGCAGTACTTC | CASSFSGTGISYEQYF
14 | TRBJ2-5 | TRBD2 | TRBV5-6 | . | TGTGCCAGCGGGAGGGGCCCGGGAGGAGAGACCCAGTACTTC | CASGRGPGGETQYF
14 | TRBJ2-1 | TRBD1 | TRBV9 | . | TGTGCCAGCAGTCAGGAGACAGGGGTGGTTGAGCAGTTCTTC | CASSQETGVVEQFF
15 | TRBJ1-2 | . | TRBV6-5 | . | TGTGCCAGCAGTTACTCGAATTCAGTAGGCTATGGCTACACCTTC | CASSYSNSVGYGYTF
15 | TRBJ1-6 | TRBD1 | TRBV7-9 | . | TGTGCCAGCAGCCCTAGGGGACAGGGTCATTCACCCCTCCACTTT | CASSPRGQGHSPLHF
16 | TRBJ2-1 | . | TRBV14 | once | TGTGCCAGCAGCCAAAGGACATTCCTTTCCTACAATGAGCAGTTCTTC | CASSQRTFLSYNEQFF
15 | TRBJ1-1 | . | TRBV5-5 | . | TGTGCCAGCAGCGGTGGTCTGGCTGTGAACACTGAAGCTTTCTTT | CASSGGLAVNTEAFF
13 | TRBJ1-1 | . | TRBV5-8 | . | TGTGCCAGCAGCCTGACAGCCTCGACTGAAGCTTTCTTT | CASSLTASTEAFF
15 | TRBJ1-1 | . | TRBV19 | . | TGTGCCAGTAGTTCCGGGACCGCCGCGAGCACTGAAGCTTTCTTT | CASSSGTAASTEAFF
16 | TRBJ2-3 | TRBD2 | TRBV5-6 | . | TGTGCCAGCAGCCCCCTGACGGGGGGGGGCACAGATACGCAGTATTTT | CASSPLTGGGTDTQYF
15 | TRBJ2-3 | . | TRBV30 | . | TGTGCCTGGAGTATAGGCAGGGATAACACAGATACGCAGTATTTT | CAWSIGRDNTDTQYF
14 | TRBJ2-7 | . | TRBV4-2 | . | TGTGCCAGCAGCCAAGCGACGGACTCCTACGAGCAGTACTTC | CASSQATDSYEQYF
15 | TRBJ2-3 | TRBD2 | TRBV9 | . | TGTGCCAGCAGCGTAGGGACTAGCGTTACCGATACGCAGTATTTT | CASSVGTSVTDTQYF
11 | TRBJ2-5 | . | TRBV7-6 | once | TGTGCCAGCAGCGTCGAGGAGACCCAGTACTTC | CASSVEETQYF
14 | TRBJ2-7 | TRBD1 | TRBV4-3 | . | TGCGCCAGCAGTCCCGGGACAGGAAGGGACGAGCAGTACTTC | CASSPGTGRDEQYF
15 | TRBJ2-2 | TRBD2 | TRBV18 | . | TGTGCCAGCTCACCGTTGTCCGGGCCCGGGGGGGAGTTGTTTTTT | CASSPLSGPGGELFF
14 | TRBJ2-7 | TRBD1 | TRBV29-1 | . | TGCAGCGGAGCCCGACAGGGGACGAACTACGAGCAGTACTTC | CSGARQGTNYEQYF
16 | TRBJ1-5 | TRBD1 | TRBV9 | . | TGTGCCAGCAGCGTAGGCGGGGACAGCAGATATCAGCCCCAGCATTTT | CASSVGGDSRYQPQHF
17 | TRBJ1-3 | . | TRBV7-9 | . | TGTGCCAGCAGCTCCAACCGACAGGCCTTCTCTGGAAACACCATATATTTT | CASSSNRQAFSGNTIYF
16 | TRBJ1-2 | . | TRBV18 | . | TGTGCCAGCTCACCAAAAGCAAGAGGAGAGGGGTCTGTCTACACCTTC | CASSPKARGEGSVYTF
13 | TRBJ2-7 | . | TRBV5-1 | . | TGCGCCAGCAGCCCTGGGTCTGCCTACGAGCAGTACTTC | CASSPGSAYEQYF
14 | TRBJ1-1 | . | TRBV15 | . | TGTGCCACCAGCAGAGATACGGCTAACACTGAAGCTTTCTTT | CATSRDTANTEAFF
12 | TRBJ1-4 | . | TRBV30 | . | TGTGCCTGGAGTGCCGGCCATGAAAAACTGTTTTTT | CAWSAGHEKLFF
14 | TRBJ2-1 | . | TRBV7-8 | . | TGTGCCAGCAGCTCCGGGACCGACAGAAATGAGCAGTTCTTC | CASSSGTDRNEQFF
15 | TRBJ2-5 | . | TRBV13 | . | TGTGCCAGCAGCCCCCTCCCCGCGGGCGGGGAGACCCAGTACTTC | CASSPLPAGGETQYF
13 | TRBJ1-2 | TRBD1 | TRBV11-2 | few | TGTGCCAGCAGCATGACAGGGGAGGGGGGCTACACCTTC | CASSMTGEGGYTF
14 | TRBJ1-1 | TRBD1 | TRBV5-4 | once | TGTGCCAGCAGCTTGTCAGGGGGCGTTCCTGAAGCTTTCTTT | CASSLSGGVPEAFF
17 | TRBJ2-2 | TRBD1 | TRBV4-2 | . | TGTGCCAGCAGCCACGCCCCGGGACAGGGGGTAGTCGGGGAGCTGTTTTTT | CASSHAPGQGVVGELFF
17 | TRBJ1-3 | TRBD1 | TRBV2 | . | TGTGCCAGCAGAGGGACAGGGTTATTCGCCTCTGGAAACACCATATATTTT | CASRGTGLFASGNTIYF
15 | TRBJ2-2 | . | TRBV6-1 | . | TGTGCCAGCAGTTTGACAGGCCCGGGGACCGGGGAGCTGTTTTTT | CASSLTGPGTGELFF